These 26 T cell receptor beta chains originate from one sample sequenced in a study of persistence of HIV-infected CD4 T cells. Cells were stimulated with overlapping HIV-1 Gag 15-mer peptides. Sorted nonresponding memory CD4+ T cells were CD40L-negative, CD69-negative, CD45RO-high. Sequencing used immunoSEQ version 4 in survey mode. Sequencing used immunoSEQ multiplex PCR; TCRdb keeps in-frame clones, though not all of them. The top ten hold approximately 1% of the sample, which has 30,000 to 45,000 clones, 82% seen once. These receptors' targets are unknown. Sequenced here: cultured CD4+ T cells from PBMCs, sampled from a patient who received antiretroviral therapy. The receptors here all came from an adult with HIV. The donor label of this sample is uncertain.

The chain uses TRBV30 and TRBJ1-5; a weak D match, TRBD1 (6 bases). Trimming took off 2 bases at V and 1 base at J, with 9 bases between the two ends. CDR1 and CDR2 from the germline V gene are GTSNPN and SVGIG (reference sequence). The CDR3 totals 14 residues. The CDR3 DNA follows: TGTGCCTGGAGTAGGGGGGGAAGCAATCAGCCCCAGCATTTT. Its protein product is CAWSRGGSNQPQHF.

For the CDR3, the DNA is TGTGCCAGTAACCCCCTCGGGATCAACACTGAAGCTTTCTTT. This sequence encodes CASNPLGINTEAFF. The chain combines TRBV19 with TRBJ1-1; D is unclear. The CDR3 is made up of 14 amino acids. Germline V gives CDR1 LNHDA, CDR2 SQIVND (reference sequence). V dropped 7 bases and J dropped 2 bases, with 14 bases sitting between them.

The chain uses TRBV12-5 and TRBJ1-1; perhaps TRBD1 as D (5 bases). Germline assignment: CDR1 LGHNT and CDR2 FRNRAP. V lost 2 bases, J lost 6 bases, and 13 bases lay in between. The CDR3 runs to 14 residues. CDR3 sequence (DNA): TGTGCTAGTGGTTTGCCTCCCGGGGCCCCTGAAGCTTTCTTT. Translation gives CASGLPPGAPEAFF.

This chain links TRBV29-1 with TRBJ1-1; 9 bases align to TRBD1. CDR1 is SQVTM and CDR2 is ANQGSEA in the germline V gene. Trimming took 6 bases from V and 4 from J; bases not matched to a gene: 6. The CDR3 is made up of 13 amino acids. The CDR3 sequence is CSVVTGGGTEAFF. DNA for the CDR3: TGCAGCGTGGTAACAGGGGGCGGCACTGAAGCTTTCTTT.

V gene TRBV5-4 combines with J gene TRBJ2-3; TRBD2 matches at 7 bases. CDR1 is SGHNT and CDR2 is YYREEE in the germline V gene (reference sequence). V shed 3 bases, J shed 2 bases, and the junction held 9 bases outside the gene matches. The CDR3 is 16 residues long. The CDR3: CASSSLERGPTDTQYF. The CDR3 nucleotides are TGTGCCAGCAGCTCCCTGGAGCGGGGCCCCACAGATACGCAGTATTTT.

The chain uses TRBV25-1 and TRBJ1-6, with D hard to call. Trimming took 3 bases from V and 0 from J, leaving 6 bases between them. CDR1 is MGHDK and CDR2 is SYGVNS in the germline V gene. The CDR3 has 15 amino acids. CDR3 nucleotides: TGTGCCAGCAGTGAGAGGAGCTCCTATAATTCACCCCTCCACTTT. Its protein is CASSERSSYNSPLHF.

The CDR3 region is CASSPRGRSTEAFF. Written as DNA, the CDR3 is TGTGCCAGCAGCCCCCGGGGGCGGAGCACTGAAGCTTTCTTT. The chain couples TRBV6-5 to TRBJ1-1; D possibly corresponds to TRBD1 (6 bases). Per germline, CDR1 MNHEY and CDR2 SVGAGI. Trimming removed 6 bases at V and 4 bases at J, with 15 bases between. The CDR3 has 14 amino acids.

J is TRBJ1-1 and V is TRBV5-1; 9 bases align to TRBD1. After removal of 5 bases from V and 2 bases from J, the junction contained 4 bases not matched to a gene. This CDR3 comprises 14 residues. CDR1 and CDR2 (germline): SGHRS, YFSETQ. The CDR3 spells CASRKQGANTEAFF. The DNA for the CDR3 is TGCGCCAGCAGGAAACAGGGGGCAAACACTGAAGCTTTCTTT.

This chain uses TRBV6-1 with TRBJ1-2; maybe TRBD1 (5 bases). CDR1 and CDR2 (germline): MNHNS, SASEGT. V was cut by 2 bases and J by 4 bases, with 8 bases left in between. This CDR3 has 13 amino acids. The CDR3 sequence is CASSERQSYGYTF. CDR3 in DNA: TGTGCCAGCAGTGAAAGACAGAGCTATGGCTACACCTTC.

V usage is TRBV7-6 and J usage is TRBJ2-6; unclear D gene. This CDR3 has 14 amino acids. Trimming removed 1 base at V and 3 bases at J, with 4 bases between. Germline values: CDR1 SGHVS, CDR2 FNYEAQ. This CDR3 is CASSLDFGANVLTF. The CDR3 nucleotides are TGTGCCAGCAGCTTAGATTTTGGGGCCAACGTCCTGACTTTC.

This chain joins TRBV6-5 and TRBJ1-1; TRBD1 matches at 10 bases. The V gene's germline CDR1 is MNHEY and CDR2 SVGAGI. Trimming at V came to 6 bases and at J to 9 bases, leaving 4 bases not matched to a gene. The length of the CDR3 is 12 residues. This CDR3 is CASRGTGEKAFF. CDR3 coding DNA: TGTGCCAGCAGGGGGACAGGGGAGAAAGCTTTCTTT.

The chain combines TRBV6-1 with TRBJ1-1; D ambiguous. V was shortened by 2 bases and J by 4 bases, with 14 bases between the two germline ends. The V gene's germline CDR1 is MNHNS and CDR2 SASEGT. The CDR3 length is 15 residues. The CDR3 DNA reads TGTGCCAGCAGTGAACGCCGAGGGTTGGGCACTGAAGCTTTCTTT. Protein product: CASSERRGLGTEAFF.

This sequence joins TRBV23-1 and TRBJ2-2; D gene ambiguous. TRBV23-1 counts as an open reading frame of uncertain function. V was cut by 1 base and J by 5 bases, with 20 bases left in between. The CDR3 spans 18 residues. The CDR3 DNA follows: TGCGCCAGCAGTCAATGCTCTGCTCTGGGCAGCCAGACCGGGGAGCTGTTTTTT. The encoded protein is CASSQCSALGSQTGELFF.

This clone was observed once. The CDR3 loop is CASSLNSYNEQFF. In nucleotides, the CDR3 is TGTGCCAGCAGCTTAAACAGTTACAATGAGCAGTTCTTC. J is TRBJ2-1 and V is TRBV11-3; D remains ambiguous. The germline V gene encodes CDR1 SGHNT and CDR2 YENEEA. CDR3 size: 13 residues. With 2 bases removed from V and 4 bases from J, the gap between germline ends came to 6 bases.

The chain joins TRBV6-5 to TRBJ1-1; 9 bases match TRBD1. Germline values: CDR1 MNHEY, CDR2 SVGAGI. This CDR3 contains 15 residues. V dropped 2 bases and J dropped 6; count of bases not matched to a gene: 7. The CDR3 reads CASSYTTGGNAEAFF. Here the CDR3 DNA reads TGTGCCAGCAGTTACACAACAGGGGGCAACGCTGAAGCTTTCTTT.

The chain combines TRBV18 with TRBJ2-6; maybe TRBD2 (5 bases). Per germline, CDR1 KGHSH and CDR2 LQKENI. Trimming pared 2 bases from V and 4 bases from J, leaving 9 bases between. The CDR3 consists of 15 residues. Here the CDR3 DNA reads TGTGCCAGCTCACCAATTGGAGGCGGGGCCAACGTCCTGACTTTC. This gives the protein CASSPIGGGANVLTF. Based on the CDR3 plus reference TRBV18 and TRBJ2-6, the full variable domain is NAGVMQNPRHLVRRRGQEARLRCSPMKGHSHVYWYRQLPEEGLKFMVYLQKENIIDESGMPKERFSAEFPKEGPSILRIQQVVRGDSAAYFCASSPIGGGANVLTFGAGSRLTVL.

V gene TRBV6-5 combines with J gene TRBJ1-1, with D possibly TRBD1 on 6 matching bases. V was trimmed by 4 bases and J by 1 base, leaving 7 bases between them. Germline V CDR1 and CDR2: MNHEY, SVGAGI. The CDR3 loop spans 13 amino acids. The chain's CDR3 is CASSLQGNTEAFF. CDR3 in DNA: TGTGCCAGCAGTTTACAGGGGAACACTGAAGCTTTCTTT.

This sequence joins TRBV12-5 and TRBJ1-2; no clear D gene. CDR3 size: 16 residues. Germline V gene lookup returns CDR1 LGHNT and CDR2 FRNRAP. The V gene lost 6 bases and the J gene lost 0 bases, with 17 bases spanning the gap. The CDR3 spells CASGPSVETANYGYTF. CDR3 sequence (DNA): TGTGCTAGTGGCCCCAGTGTTGAAACTGCTAACTATGGCTACACCTTC.

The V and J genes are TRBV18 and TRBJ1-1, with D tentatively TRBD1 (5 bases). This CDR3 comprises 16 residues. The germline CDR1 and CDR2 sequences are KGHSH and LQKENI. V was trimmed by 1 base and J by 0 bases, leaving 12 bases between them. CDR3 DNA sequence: TGTGCCAGCTCACCACGGGGGGTTACCATGAACACTGAAGCTTTCTTT. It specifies CASSPRGVTMNTEAFF. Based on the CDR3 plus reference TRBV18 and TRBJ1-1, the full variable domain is NAGVMQNPRHLVRRRGQEARLRCSPMKGHSHVYWYRQLPEEGLKFMVYLQKENIIDESGMPKERFSAEFPKEGPSILRIQQVVRGDSAAYFCASSPRGVTMNTEAFFGQGTRLTVV.

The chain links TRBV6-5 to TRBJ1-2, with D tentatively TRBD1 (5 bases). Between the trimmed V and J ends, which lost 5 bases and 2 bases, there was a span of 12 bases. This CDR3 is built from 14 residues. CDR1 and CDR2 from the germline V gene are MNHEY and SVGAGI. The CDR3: CASSPIDRNYGYTF. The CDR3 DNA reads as TGTGCCAGCAGTCCCATAGACAGAAACTATGGCTACACCTTC.

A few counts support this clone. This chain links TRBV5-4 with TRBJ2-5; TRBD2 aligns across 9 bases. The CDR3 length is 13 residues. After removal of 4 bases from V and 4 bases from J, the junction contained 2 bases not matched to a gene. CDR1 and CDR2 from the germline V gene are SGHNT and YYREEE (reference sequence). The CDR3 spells CASSQRGVETQYF. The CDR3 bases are TGTGCCAGCAGCCAGCGGGGGGTAGAGACCCAGTACTTC. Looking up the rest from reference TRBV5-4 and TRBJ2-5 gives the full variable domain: ETGVTQSPTHLIKTRGQQVTLRCSSQSGHNTVSWYQQALGQGPQFIFQYYREEENGRGNFPPRFSGLQFPNYSSELNVNALELDDSALYLCASSQRGVETQYFGPGTRLLVL.

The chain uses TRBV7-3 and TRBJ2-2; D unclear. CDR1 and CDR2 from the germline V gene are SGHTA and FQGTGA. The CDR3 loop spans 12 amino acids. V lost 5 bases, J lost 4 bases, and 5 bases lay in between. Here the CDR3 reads CASSVSTGELFF. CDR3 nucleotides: TGTGCCAGCAGCGTTTCCACCGGGGAGCTGTTTTTT.

The CDR3 loop reads CASSFDEAPSGNTIYF. For the CDR3, the DNA is TGTGCCAGTAGCTTCGATGAAGCCCCTTCGGGAAACACCATATATTTT. The chain joins TRBV19 to TRBJ1-3; D gene uncertain. V was cut by 6 bases and J by 4 bases, with 19 bases left in between. The CDR3 length is 16 residues. Germline V gene lookup returns CDR1 LNHDA and CDR2 SQIVND (reference sequence).

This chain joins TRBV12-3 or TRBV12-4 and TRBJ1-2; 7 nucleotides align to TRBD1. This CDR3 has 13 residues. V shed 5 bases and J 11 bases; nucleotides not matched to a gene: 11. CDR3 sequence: CASSAGTALEYTF. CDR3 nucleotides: TGTGCCAGCAGTGCGGGGACAGCCCTTGAGTACACCTTC.

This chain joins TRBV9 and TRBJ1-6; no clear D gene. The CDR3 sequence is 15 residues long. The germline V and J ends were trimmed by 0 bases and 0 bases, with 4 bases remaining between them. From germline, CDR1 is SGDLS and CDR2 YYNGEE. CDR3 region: CASSVGNSYNSPLHF. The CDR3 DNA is TGTGCCAGCAGCGTAGGTAACTCCTATAATTCACCCCTCCACTTT.

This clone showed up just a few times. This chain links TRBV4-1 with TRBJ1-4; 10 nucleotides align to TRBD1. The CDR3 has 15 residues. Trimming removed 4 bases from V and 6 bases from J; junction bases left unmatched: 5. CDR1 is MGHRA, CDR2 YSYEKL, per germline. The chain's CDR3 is CASSRSGTGDEKLFF. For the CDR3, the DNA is TGCGCCAGCAGCCGCAGCGGGACAGGGGATGAAAAACTGTTTTTT.